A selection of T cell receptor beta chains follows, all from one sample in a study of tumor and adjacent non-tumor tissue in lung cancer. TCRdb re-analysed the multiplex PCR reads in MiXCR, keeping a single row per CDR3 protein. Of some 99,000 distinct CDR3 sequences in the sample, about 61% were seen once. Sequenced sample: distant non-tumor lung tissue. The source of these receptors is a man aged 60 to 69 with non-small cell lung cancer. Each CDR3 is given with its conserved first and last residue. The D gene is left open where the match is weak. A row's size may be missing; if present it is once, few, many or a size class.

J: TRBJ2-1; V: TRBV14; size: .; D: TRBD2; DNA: TGTGCCGGCAGCCAAGCGGGGAGCTCCTACAATGATCAGTTCTTC; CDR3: CAGSQAGSSYNDQFF
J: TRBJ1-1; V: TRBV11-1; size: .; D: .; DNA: TGTGCCAGCAGCAAACAATCCGGGGCCACGAACACTGGAGCTTTCTTT; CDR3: CASSKQSGATNTGAFF
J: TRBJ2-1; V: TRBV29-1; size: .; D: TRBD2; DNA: TGCAGCGTTGATGGAGCGCGGGGGTTCAATGAGCAGTTCTTC; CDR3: CSVDGARGFNEQFF
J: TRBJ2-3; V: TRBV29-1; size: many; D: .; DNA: TGCAGCGTTCTCAGGGAGTTTAGCACAGATACGCAGTATTTT; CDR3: CSVLREFSTDTQYF
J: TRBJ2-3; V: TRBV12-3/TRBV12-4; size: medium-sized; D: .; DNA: TGTGCCAGCCACGGTTCACGGGGGCCCCCCACAGATACGCAGTATTTT; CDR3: CASHGSRGPPTDTQYF
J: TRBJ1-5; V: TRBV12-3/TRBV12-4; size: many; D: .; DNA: TGTGCCAGCAGTCCGGGGACGAGATTGGTTCAGCCCCAGCATTTT; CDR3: CASSPGTRLVQPQHF
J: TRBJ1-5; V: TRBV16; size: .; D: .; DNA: TGTGCCAACAGCCGCCCACGGGCAGGGGATCAGCCCCAGCATTTT; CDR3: CANSRPRAGDQPQHF
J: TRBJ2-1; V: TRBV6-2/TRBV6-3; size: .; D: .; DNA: TGTGCCAGCAGCGTCCCGATAATAGTGGGGGACAATAAGCAGTTCTTC; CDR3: CASSVPIIVGDNKQFF
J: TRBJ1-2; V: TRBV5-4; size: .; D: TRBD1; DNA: TGTGCAAGCAGCCTAAGGACAGGGGGGATATTGGGCTACACCTTC; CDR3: CASSLRTGGILGYTF
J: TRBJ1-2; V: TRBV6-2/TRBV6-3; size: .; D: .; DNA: TGTGCCAGTAGCCCCACGTGGGGAGTTTATGGCTACACCTTC; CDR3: CASSPTWGVYGYTF
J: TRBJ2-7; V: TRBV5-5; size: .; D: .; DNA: TGTGCCAGCAGCTACCCCAAGGGACACCGAGAGCAATACTTC; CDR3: CASSYPKGHREQYF
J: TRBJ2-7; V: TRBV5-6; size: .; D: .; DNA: TGTGACATCAGCTGGAGGCCAGGGACGGGGAGCTACGAGCAGTACTTC; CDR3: CDISWRPGTGSYEQYF
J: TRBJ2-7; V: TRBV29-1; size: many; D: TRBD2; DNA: TGCAGCTACCAGACTAGCGGGAGGGCCTCGATCTACGAGCAGTACTTC; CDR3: CSYQTSGRASIYEQYF
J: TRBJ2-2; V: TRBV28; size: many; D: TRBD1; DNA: TGTGCCAGCAGCCGGGACAGGGGGCTGGGGGAGCTGTTTTTT; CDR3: CASSRDRGLGELFF
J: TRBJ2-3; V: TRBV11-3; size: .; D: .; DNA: TGTACCAGCAGCTTTGGCGGGAAAGGAGATACACAGTATTTT; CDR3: CTSSFGGKGDTQYF
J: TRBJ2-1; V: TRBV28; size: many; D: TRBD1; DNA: TGTGCCAGCACCGGACAGGGCTACAATGAGCAGTTCTTC; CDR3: CASTGQGYNEQFF
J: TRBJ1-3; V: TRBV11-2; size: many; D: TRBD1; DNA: TGTGCCAGCAGCATAACCGGGACAGGGGGAGGAAACACCATATATTTT; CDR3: CASSITGTGGGNTIYF
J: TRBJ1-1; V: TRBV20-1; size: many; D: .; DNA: TGCAGTGCTAGAGATTATGTAGGGAACACTGAAGCTTTCTTT; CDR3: CSARDYVGNTEAFF
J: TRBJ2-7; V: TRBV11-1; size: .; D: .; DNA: TGTGCCAGCAGCTTGGACGGGACGCTAGGAGAGCAGTACTTC; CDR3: CASSLDGTLGEQYF
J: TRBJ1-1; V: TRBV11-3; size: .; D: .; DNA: TGTGCCAGCAGCCGGACATGGAACACTGAAGCTTTCTTT; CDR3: CASSRTWNTEAFF
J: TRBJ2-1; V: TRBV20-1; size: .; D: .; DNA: TGCAGTGCTAGAGGGTCCCCTCCACTCTACAATGAGCAGCTCTTC; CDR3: CSARGSPPLYNEQLF
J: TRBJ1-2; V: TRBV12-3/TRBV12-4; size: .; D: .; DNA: TGTGCCAGCAGTTTGGTCAGGGCTTCTTCAAACTATGGCTACACCTTC; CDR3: CASSLVRASSNYGYTF
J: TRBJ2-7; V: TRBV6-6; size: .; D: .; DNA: TGTGTCAGCAGTACCCATCTGACCTACGAGCAGTGCTTC; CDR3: CVSSTHLTYEQCF
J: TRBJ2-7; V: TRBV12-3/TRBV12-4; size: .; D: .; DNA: TGTACTAGCAGTCCTGTTCAGGGGTTCGGGGAGCAGTACTTC; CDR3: CTSSPVQGFGEQYF
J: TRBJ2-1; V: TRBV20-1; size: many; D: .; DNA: TGCAGTGCTAGACCGTCGAGCTCCTACAATGAGCAGTTCTTC; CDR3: CSARPSSSYNEQFF
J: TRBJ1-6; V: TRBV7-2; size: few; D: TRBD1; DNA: TGTGCCAGCAGCTCCGGGACAGGGAATTCACCCCTCCACTTT; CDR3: CASSSGTGNSPLHF
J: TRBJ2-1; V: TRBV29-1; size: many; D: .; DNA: TGCAGCGTTGTGGAAGACACTCCCACGGAGCAGTTCTTC; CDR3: CSVVEDTPTEQFF
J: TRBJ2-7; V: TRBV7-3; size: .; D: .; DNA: TGTGCCAGCAGGAGTACAGTGGGGAAAGGGGGTATACTTCGCTACGAGCAGTACTTC; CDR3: CASRSTVGKGGILRYEQYF
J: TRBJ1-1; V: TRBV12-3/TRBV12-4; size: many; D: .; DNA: TGTGCCAGCAGCTACAGGGATTTTGAAACTTTCTTT; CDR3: CASSYRDFETFF
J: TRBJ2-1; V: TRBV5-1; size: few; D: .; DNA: TGCACCAGCACGAAAGAAACCTCACTAGTCATTGGTGGGGAGGGGGTCTTC; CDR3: CTSTKETSLVIGGEGVF
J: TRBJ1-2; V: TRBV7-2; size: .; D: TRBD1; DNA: TGTGCCAGCAGCCAGTCCCGGGACAGTTATGGCTACACCTTC; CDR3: CASSQSRDSYGYTF
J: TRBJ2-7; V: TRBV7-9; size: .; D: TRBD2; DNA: TGTGCAAGCAGCTTCTGGGGGCGGGGGGACGAGCAGTACTTC; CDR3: CASSFWGRGDEQYF
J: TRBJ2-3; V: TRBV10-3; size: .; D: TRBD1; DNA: TGTGCCATCGGTAATTCGTTGGACAGGGCCGGGGATACGCGGTATTTT; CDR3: CAIGNSLDRAGDTRYF
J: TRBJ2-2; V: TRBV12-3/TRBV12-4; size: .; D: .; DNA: TGTACTAGCAGTTGGGGTTGGACCGGGGAGCTGTTTTTT; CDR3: CTSSWGWTGELFF
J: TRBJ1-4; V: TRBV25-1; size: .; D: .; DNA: TGTGCCAGCAGTGATTACAGGGTCTATGAAAAACTGTTTTTT; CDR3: CASSDYRVYEKLFF
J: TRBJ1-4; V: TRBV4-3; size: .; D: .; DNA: TGCGCCAGCAGCCATAATACCAGACAGCTTAATGAAAAACTGTTTTTT; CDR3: CASSHNTRQLNEKLFF
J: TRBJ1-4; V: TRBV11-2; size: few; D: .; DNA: TGTGCCAGCAGCGCCAGGGGCGGGAGTAATGAAAAACTGTTTTTT; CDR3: CASSARGGSNEKLFF
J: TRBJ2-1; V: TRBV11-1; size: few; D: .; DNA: TGTGCCAGCAGCTTAGTCAGACAGGTCCGCAATGAGCAGTTCTTC; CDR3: CASSLVRQVRNEQFF
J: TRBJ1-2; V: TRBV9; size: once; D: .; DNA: TGTGCCAGCAGCGTCAGCCGTAAATATGGCTACACCTTC; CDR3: CASSVSRKYGYTF
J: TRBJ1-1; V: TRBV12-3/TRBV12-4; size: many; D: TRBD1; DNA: TGTGCCAGCACCAGGGGGTCTTACTTTGAAGCTTTCTTT; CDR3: CASTRGSYFEAFF
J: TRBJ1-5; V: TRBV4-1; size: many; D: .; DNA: TGCGCCAGCAGCCAAGAAGGAGGTGGACAGCCCCAGCATTTT; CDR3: CASSQEGGGQPQHF
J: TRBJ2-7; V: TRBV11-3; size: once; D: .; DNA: TGTGCCAGCAGCTTAGCTGGGACATTTTCATACGAGCAGTACTTC; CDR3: CASSLAGTFSYEQYF
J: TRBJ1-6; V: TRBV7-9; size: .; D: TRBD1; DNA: TGTGCCAGCAGCTTAGGGACAGGAAGGACACCCCTCCACTTT; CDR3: CASSLGTGRTPLHF
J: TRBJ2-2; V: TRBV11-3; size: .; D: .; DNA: TGTGCCAACAGCTTACAACACCGGAACACCGGGGAGCTGTTTTTT; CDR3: CANSLQHRNTGELFF
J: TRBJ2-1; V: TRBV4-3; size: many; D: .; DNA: TGCGCCAGCAGCCAAGAAAGACAGGACCCCTACAATGAGCAGTTCTTC; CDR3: CASSQERQDPYNEQFF
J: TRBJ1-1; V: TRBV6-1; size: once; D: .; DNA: TGTGCCAGCAGTGAAGTGCCAAGGGGGTCGAACACTGAAGCTTTCTTT; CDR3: CASSEVPRGSNTEAFF
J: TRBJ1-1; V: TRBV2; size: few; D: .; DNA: TGTGCCAGCAGTGATGGAGGGGTGGGGAACACTGAAGCTTTCTTT; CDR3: CASSDGGVGNTEAFF
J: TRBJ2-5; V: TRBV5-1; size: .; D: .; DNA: TGCGCCAGCAACCCATCTGTTGCGGGACAAGAGACCCAGTACTTC; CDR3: CASNPSVAGQETQYF
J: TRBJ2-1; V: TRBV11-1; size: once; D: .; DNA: TGTTCCAGCAACATGGGGATTGGAGGGCTCAATGAGCAGTTCTTC; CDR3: CSSNMGIGGLNEQFF
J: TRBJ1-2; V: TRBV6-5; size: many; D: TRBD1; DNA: TGTGCCAGCAGTAAACAGACAGGGGCCTATGGCTACACCTTC; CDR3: CASSKQTGAYGYTF
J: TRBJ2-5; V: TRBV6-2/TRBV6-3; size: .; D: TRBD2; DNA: TGTGCCAGCAGTTCAGCGGGGGTAAAACAAGAGACCAAGTACTTC; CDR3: CASSSAGVKQETKYF